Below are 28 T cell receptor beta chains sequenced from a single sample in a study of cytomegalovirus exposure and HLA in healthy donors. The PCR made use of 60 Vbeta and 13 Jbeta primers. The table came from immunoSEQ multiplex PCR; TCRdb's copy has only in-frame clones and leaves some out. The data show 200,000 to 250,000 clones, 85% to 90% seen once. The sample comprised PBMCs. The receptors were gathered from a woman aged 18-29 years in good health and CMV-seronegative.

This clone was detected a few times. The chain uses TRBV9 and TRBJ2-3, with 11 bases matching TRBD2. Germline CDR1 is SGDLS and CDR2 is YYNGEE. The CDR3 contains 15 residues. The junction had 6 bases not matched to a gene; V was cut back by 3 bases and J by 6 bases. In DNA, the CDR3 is TGTGCCAGCAGCGATGGGACTAGCGGTCCGGATACGCAGTATTTT. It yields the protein CASSDGTSGPDTQYF.

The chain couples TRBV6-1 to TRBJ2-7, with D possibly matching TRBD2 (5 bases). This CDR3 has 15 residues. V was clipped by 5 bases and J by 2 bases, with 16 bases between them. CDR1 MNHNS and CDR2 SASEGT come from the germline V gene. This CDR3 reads CASSFLPGSPYEQYF. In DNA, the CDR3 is TGTGCCAGCAGTTTCTTGCCGGGATCCCCCTACGAGCAGTACTTC.

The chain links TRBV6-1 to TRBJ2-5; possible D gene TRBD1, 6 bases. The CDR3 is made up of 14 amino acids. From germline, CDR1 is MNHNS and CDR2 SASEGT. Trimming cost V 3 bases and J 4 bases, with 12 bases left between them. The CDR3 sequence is CASSEGAGVETQYF. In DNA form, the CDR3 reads TGTGCCAGCAGTGAGGGGGCAGGGGTAGAGACCCAGTACTTC.

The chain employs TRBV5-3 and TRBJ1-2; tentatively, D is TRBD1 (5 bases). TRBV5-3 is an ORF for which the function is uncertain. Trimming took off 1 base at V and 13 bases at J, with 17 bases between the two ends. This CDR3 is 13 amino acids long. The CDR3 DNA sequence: TGTGCCAGAAGCTTGAACACACAGGAGATTGGCACCTTC. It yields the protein CARSLNTQEIGTF.

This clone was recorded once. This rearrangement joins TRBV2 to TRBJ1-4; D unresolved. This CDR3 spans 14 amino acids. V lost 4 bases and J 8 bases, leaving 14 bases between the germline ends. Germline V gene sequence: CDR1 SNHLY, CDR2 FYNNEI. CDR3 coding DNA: TGTGCCAGCAGTGGCGCCCTGATGAGGGAAAAACTGTTTTTT. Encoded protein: CASSGALMREKLFF. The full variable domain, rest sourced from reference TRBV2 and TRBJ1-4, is EPEVTQTPSHQVTQMGQEVILRCVPISNHLYFYWYRQILGQKVEFLVSFYNNEISEKSEIFDDQFSVERPDGSNFTLKIRSTKLEDSAMYFCASSGALMREKLFFGSGTQLSVL.

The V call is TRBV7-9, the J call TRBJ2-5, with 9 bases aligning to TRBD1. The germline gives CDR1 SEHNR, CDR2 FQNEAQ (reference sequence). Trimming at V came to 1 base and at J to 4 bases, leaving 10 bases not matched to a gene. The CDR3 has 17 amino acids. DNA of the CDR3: TGTGCCAGCAGCTTAGTGTCGGGGACAGGGCTTCCAGAGACCCAGTACTTC. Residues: CASSLVSGTGLPETQYF.

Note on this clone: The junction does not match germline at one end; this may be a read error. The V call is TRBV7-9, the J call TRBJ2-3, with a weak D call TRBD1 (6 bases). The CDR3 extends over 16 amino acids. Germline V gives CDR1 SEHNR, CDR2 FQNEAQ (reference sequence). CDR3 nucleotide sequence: TGTTCCAGCAGAGCTTACCCCCAGGGGCCCACAGATACGCAGTATTTT. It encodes CSSRAYPQGPTDTQYF.

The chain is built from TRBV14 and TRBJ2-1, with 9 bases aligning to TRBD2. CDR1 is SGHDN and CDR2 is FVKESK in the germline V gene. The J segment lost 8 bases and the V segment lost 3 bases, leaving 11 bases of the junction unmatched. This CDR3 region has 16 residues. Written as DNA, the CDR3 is TGTGCCAGCAGCCACCCGGTAGCTAGCGGGAACGATGAGCAGTTCTTC. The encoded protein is CASSHPVASGNDEQFF.

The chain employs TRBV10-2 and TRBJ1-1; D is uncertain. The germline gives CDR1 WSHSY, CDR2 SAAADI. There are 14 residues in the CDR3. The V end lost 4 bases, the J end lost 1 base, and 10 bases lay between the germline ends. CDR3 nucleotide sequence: TGCGCCAGCAGTGTGACACCCACGAACACTGAAGCTTTCTTT. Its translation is CASSVTPTNTEAFF.

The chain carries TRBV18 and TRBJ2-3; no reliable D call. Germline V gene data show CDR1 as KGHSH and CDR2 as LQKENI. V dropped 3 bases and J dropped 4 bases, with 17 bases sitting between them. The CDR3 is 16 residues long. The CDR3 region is CASSPVVATGADTQYF. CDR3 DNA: TGTGCCAGCTCACCGGTGGTCGCCACGGGTGCAGATACGCAGTATTTT.

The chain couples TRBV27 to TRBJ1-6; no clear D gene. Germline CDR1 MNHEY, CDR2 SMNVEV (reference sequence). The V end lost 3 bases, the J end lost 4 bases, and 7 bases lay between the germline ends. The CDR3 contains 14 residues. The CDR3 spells CASSFLTYNSPLHF. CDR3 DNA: TGTGCCAGCAGTTTTCTGACTTATAATTCACCCCTCCACTTT.

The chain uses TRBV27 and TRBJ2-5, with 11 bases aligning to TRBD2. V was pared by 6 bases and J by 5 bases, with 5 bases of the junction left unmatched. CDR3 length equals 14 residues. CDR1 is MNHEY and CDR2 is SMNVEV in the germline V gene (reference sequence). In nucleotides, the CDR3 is TGTGCCAGCAGACTAGCGGGAGTCGGGGAGACCCAGTACTTC. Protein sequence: CASRLAGVGETQYF.

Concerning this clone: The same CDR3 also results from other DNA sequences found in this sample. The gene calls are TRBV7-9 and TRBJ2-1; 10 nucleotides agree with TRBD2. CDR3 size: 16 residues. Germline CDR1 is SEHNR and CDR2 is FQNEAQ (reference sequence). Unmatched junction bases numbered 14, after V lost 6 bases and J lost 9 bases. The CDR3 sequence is CASSSVGTSVVLEQFF. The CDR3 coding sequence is TGTGCCAGCAGTTCCGTGGGGACTAGCGTGGTCCTTGAGCAGTTCTTC.

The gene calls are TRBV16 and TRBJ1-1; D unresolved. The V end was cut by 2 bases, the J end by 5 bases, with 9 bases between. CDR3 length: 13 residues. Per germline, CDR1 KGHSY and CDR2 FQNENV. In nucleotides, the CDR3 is TGTGCCAGCAGCCAAGGGGAGTGGACTGAAGCTTTCTTT. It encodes CASSQGEWTEAFF.

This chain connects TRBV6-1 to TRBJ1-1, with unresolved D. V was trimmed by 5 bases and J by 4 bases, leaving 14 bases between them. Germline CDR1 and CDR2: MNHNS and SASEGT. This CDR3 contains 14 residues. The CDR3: CASSTNFAGTEAFF. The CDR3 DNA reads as TGTGCCAGCAGTACAAATTTCGCGGGCACTGAAGCTTTCTTT.

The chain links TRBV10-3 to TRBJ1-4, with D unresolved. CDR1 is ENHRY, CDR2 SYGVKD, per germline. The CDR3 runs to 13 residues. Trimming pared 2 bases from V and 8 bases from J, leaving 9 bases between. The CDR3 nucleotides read TGTGCCATCAGTGAGAGGGAGAACGAAAAACTGTTTTTT. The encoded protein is CAISERENEKLFF.

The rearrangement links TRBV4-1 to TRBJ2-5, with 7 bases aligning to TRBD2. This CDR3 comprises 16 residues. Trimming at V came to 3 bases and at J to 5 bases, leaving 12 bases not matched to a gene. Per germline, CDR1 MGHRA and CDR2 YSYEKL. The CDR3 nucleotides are TGCGCCAGCAGCCAGAGACTAGCCGGGTTCGGGGAGACCCAGTACTTC. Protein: CASSQRLAGFGETQYF.

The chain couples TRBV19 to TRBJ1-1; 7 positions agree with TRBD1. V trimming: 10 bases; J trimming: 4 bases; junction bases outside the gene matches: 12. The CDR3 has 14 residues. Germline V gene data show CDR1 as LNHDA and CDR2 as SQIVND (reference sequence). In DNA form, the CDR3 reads TGTGCCACCAAGCTGACCTACAGGGGCACTGAAGCTTTCTTT. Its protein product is CATKLTYRGTEAFF.

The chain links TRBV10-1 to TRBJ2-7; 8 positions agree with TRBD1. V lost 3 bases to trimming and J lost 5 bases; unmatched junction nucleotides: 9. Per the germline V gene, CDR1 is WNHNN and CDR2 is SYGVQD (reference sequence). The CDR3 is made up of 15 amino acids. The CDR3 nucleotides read TGCGCCAGCAGTGAATCAATCGGACAGGGCCACGAGCAGTACTTC. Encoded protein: CASSESIGQGHEQYF.

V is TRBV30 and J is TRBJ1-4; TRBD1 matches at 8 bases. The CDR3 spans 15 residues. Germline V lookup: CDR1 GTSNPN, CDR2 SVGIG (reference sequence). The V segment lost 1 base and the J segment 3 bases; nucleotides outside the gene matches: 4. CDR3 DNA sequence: TGTGCCTGGAGTGACAGGGGGGGGGCTAATGAAAAACTGTTTTTT. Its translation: CAWSDRGGANEKLFF.

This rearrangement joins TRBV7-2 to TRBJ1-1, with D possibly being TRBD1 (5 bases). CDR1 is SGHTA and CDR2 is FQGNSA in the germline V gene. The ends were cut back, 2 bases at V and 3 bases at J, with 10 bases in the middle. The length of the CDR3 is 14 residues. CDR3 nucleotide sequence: TGTGCCAGCAGCTTAAGAATCAGGGACACTGAAGCTTTCTTT. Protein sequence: CASSLRIRDTEAFF.

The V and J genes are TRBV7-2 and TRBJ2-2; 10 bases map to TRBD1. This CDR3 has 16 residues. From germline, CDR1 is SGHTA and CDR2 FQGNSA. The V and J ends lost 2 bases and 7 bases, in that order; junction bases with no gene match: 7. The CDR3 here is CASSLRTGGRVGELFF. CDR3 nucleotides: TGTGCCAGCAGCTTACGGACAGGGGGGAGGGTCGGGGAGCTGTTTTTT. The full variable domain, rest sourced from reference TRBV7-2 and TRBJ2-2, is GAGVSQSPSNKVTEKGKDVELRCDPISGHTALYWYRQSLGQGLEFLIYFQGNSAPDKSGLPSDRFSAERTGGSVSTLTIQRTQQEDSAVYLCASSLRTGGRVGELFFGEGSRLTVL.

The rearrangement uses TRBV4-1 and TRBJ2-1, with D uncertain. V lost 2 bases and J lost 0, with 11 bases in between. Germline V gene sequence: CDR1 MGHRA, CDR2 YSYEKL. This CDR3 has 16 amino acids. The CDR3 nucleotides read TGCGCCAGCAGCCAAATTGGAGCTAGCTCCTACAATGAGCAGTTCTTC. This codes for CASSQIGASSYNEQFF.

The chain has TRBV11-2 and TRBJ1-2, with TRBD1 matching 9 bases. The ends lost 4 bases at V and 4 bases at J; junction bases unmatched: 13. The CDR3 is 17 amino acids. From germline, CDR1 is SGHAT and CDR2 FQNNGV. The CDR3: CASSSNANRGPPYGYTF. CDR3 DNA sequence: TGTGCCAGCAGCTCTAACGCGAACAGGGGGCCGCCCTATGGCTACACCTTC.

CDR3 coding DNA: TGTGCCAGCAGTCCTCTAGCGGGGACCTACAATGAGCAGTTCTTC. Amino acid sequence: CASSPLAGTYNEQFF. The V and J genes are TRBV6-6 and TRBJ2-1; 9 nucleotides match TRBD2. The CDR3 consists of 15 residues. The V gene's germline CDR1 is MNHNY and CDR2 SVGAGI (reference sequence). The junction had 4 bases not matched to a gene; V was cut back by 5 bases and J by 2 bases.

The CDR3 loop is CASSRLGERATDTQYF. The CDR3 DNA sequence: TGTGCCAGCAGCCGCCTAGGAGAGCGGGCCACAGATACGCAGTATTTT. This sequence joins TRBV7-2 and TRBJ2-3; the D gene is possibly TRBD2 (6 bases). The CDR3 runs 16 residues. CDR1 and CDR2 from the germline V gene are SGHTA and FQGNSA. V shed 5 bases and J shed 2 bases, with 17 bases lying between them.

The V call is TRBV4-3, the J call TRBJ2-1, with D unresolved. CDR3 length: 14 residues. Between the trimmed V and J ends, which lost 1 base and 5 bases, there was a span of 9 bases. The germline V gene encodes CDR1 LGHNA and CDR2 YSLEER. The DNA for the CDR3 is TGCGCCAGCAGCCAAGGTGACTGGAACAATGAGCAGTTCTTC. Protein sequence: CASSQGDWNNEQFF.

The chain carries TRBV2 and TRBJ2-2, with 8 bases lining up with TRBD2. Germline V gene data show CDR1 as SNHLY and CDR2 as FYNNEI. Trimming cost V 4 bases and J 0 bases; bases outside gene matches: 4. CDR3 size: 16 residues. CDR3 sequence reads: CASSGSRGANTGELFF. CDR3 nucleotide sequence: TGTGCCAGCAGTGGTTCGCGGGGGGCGAACACCGGGGAGCTGTTTTTT.